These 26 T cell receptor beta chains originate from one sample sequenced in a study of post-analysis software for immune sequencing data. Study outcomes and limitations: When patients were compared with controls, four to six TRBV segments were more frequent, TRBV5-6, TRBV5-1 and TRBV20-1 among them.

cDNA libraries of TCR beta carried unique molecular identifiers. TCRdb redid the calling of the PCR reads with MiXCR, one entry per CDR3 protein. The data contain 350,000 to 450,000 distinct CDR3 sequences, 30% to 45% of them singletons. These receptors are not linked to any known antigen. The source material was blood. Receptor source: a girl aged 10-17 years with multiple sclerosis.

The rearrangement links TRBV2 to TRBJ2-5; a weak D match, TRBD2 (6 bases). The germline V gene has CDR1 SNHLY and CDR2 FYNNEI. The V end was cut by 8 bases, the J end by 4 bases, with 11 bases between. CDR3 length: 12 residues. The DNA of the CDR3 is TGTGCCAGCTGGTGGGGAGGAGAGACCCAGTACTTC. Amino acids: CASWWGGETQYF.

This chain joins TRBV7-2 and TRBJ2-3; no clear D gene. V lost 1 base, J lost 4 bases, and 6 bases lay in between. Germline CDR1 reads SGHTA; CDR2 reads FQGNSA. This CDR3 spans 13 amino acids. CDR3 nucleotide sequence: TGTGCCAGCAGCTTAGTTTTGGCAGATACGCAGTATTTT. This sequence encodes CASSLVLADTQYF.

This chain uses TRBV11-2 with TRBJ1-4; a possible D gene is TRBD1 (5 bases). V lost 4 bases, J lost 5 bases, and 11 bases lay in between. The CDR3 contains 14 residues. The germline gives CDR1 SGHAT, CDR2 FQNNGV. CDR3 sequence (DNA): TGTGCCAGCAGCTCCCAGGGTGGGAATGAAAAACTGTTTTTT. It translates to CASSSQGGNEKLFF. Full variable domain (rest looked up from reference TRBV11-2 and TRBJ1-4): EAGVAQSPRYKIIEKRQSVAFWCNPISGHATLYWYQQILGQGPKLLIQFQNNGVVDDSQLPKDRFSAERLKGVDSTLKIQPAKLEDSAVYLCASSSQGGNEKLFFGSGTQLSVL.

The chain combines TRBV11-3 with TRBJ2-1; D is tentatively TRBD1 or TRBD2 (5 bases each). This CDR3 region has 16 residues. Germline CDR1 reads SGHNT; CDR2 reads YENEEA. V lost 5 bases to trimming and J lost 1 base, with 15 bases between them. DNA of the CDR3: TGTGCCAGCAGCACCGGGACGAGAGGGTCCTACAATGAGCAGTTCTTC. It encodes CASSTGTRGSYNEQFF.

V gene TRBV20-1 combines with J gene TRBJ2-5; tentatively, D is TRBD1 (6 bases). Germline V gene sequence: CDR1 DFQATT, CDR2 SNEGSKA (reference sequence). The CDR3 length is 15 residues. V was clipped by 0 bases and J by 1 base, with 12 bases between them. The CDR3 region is CSARDSGQTQETQYF. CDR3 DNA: TGCAGTGCTAGAGATTCCGGACAGACCCAAGAGACCCAGTACTTC.

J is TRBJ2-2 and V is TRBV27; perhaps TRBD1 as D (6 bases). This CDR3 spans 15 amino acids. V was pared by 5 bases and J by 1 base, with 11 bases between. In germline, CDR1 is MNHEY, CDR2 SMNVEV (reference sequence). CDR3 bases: TGTGCCAGCAGTCAGGGGCAGGGGAACACCGGGGAGCTGTTTTTT. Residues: CASSQGQGNTGELFF.

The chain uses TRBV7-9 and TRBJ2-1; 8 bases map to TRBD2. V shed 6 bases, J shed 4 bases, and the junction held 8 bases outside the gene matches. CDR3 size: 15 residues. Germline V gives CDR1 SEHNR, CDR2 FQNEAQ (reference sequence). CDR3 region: CASRTVRGDYNEQFF. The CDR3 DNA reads TGTGCCAGCAGGACAGTGCGGGGGGATTACAATGAGCAGTTCTTC.

CDR3 residues: CASSVTDLAKEQYF. The DNA of the CDR3 is TGTGCCAGCAGCGTTACGGATCTGGCCAAGGAGCAGTACTTC. This chain connects TRBV9 to TRBJ2-7, with D unresolved. The CDR3 runs 14 residues. V was cut by 2 bases and J by 7 bases, with 16 bases left in between. Germline assignment: CDR1 SGDLS and CDR2 YYNGEE.

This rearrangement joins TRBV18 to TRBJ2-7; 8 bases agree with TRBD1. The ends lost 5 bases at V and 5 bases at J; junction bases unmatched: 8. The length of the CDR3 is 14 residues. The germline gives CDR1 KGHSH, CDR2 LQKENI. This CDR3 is CASSASTGDDEQYF. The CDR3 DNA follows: TGTGCCAGCTCAGCTTCGACAGGGGACGACGAGCAGTACTTC.

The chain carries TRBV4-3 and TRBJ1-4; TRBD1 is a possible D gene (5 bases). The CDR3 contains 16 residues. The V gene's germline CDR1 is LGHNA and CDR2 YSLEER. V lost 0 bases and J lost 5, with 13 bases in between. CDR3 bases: TGCGCCAGCAGCCAAGATTGGAGTGGGGGGAATGAAAAACTGTTTTTT. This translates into CASSQDWSGGNEKLFF.

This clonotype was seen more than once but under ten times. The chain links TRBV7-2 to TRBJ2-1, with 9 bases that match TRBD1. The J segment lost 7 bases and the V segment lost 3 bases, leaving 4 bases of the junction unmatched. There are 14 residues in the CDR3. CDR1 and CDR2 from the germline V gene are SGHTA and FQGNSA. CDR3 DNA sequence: TGTGCCAGCAGCTTTGGACAGGGGTGGAATGAGCAGTTCTTC. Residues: CASSFGQGWNEQFF.

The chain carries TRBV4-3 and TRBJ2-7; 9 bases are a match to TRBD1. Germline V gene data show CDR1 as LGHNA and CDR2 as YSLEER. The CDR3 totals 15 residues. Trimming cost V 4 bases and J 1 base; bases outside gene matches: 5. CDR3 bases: TGCGCCAGCAGCCGCAGGACAGGGGAATCCTACGAGCAGTACTTC. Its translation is CASSRRTGESYEQYF.

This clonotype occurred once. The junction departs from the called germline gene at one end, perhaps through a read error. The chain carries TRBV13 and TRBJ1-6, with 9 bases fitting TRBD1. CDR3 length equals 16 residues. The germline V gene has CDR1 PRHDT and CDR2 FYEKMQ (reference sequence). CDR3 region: CASTRSLTGGGSPPHF. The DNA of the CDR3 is TGTGCCAGCACCCGATCTTTGACAGGGGGAGGCTCACCCCCCCACTTT.

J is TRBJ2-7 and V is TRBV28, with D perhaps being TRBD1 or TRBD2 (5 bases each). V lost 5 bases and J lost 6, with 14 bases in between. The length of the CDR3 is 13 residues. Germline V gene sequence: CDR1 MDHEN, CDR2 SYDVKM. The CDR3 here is CASSTQEVCEQYF. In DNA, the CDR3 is TGTGCCAGCAGTACACAGGAGGTCTGCGAGCAGTACTTC.

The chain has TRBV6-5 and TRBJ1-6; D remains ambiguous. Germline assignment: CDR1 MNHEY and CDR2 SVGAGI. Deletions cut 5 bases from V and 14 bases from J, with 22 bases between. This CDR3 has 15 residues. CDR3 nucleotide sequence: TGTGCCAGCAGTCGGACGGCGGGCCTTGAGGTTTCCCTCCACTTT. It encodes CASSRTAGLEVSLHF.

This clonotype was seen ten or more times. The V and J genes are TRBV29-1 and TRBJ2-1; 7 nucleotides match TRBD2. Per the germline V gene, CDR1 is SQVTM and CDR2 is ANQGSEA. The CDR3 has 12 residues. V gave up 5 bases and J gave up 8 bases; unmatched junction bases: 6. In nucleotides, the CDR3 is TGCAGCGTTCGTGCGGGGAGGGATGAGCAGTTCTTC. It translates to CSVRAGRDEQFF.

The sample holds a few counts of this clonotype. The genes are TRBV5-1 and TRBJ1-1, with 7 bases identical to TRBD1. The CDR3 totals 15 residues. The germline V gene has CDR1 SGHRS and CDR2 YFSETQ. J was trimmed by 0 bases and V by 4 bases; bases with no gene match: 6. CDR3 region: CASSNRQGLNTEAFF. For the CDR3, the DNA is TGCGCCAGCAGCAACAGACAGGGCTTGAACACTGAAGCTTTCTTT. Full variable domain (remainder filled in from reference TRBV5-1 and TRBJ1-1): KAGVTQTPRYLIKTRGQQVTLSCSPISGHRSVSWYQQTPGQGLQFLFEYFSETQRNKGNFPGRFSGRQFSNSRSEMNVSTLELGDSALYLCASSNRQGLNTEAFFGQGTRLTVV.

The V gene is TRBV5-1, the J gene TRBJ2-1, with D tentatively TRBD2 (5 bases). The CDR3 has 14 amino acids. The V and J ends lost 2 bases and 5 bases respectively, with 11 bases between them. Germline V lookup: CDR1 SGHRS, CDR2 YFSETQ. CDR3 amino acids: CASSFSGFDNEQFF. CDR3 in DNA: TGCGCCAGCAGCTTCTCGGGGTTCGACAATGAGCAGTTCTTC. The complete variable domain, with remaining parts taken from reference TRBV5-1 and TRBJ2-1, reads KAGVTQTPRYLIKTRGQQVTLSCSPISGHRSVSWYQQTPGQGLQFLFEYFSETQRNKGNFPGRFSGRQFSNSRSEMNVSTLELGDSALYLCASSFSGFDNEQFFGPGTRLTVL.

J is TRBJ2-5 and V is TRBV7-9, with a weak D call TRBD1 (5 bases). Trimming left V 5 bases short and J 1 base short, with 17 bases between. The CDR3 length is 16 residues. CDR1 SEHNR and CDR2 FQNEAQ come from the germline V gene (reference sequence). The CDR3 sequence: CASSPTAGSVQETQYF. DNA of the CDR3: TGTGCCAGCAGCCCTACGGCAGGGTCGGTCCAAGAGACCCAGTACTTC.

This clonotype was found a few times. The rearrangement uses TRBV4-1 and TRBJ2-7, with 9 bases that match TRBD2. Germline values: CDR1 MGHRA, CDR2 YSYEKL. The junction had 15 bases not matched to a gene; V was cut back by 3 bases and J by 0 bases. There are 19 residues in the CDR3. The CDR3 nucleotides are TGCGCCAGCAGCCATGCCCCAAAGGAGCGGGGGGTCCTCTCCTACGAGCAGTACTTC. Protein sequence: CASSHAPKERGVLSYEQYF.

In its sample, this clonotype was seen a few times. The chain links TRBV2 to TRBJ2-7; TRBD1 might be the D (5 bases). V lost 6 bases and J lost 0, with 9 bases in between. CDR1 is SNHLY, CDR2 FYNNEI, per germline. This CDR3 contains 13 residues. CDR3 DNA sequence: TGTGCCAGCAGAGGACACAGCTCCTACGAGCAGTACTTC. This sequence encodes CASRGHSSYEQYF.

CDR3 nucleotide sequence: TGTGCCAGCAGCTTGCAAAGCGTCGCGCAGTACTATGGCTACACCTTC. Translated: CASSLQSVAQYYGYTF. The rearrangement uses TRBV5-5 and TRBJ1-2; D gene unclear. V was cut by 1 base and J by 3 bases, with 16 bases left in between. The CDR3 runs 16 residues. In germline, CDR1 is SGHKS, CDR2 YYEKEE (reference sequence). Filled out from reference TRBV5-5 and TRBJ1-2, the complete variable domain reads DAGVTQSPTHLIKTRGQQVTLRCSPISGHKSVSWYQQVLGQGPQFIFQYYEKEERGRGNFPDRFSARQFPNYSSELNVNALLLGDSALYLCASSLQSVAQYYGYTFGSGTRLTVV.

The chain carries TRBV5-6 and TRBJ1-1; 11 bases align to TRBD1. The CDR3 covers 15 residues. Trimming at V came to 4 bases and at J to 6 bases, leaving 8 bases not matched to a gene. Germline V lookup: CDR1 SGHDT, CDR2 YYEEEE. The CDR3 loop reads CASSEAGTGGAEAFF. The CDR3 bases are TGTGCCAGCAGCGAAGCCGGGACAGGGGGGGCTGAAGCTTTCTTT.

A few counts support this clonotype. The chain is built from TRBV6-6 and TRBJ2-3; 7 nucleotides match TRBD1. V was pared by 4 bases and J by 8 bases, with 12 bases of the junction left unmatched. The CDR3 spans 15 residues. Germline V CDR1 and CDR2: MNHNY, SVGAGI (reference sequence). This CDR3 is CASSSTGTVGGTQYF. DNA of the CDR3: TGTGCCAGCAGTTCGACCGGGACAGTAGGTGGTACGCAGTATTTT.

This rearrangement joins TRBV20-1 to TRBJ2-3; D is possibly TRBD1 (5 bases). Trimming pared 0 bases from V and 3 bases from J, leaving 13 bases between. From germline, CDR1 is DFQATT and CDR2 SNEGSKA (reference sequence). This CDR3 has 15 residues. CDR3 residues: CSARDTRQGTDTQYF. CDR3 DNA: TGCAGTGCTAGAGACACTCGGCAGGGTACAGATACGCAGTATTTT.

In DNA form, the CDR3 reads TGCGCCAGCAGCGAAACCGGGACTAGCGGATACAATGAGCAGTTCTTC. Translation gives CASSETGTSGYNEQFF. The chain joins TRBV5-1 to TRBJ2-1, with 11 bases lining up with TRBD2. The CDR3 spans 16 residues. Germline V gene data show CDR1 as SGHRS and CDR2 as YFSETQ. Losses at the gene ends were 4 bases for V and 4 bases for J; bases not matched to a gene: 7.